Listed below are T cell receptor beta chains from one sample, sequenced in a study of blood T cell repertoires in COVID-19. TCRdb's copy holds only in-frame clones and misses some; the assay was immunoSEQ multiplex PCR. The sample includes some 80,000 clones, 80% to 90% seen only once; the top ten take about 20%. Specimen: peripheral blood. The receptors were sampled from a woman between 50 and 59 years old with acute or convalescent COVID-19. Each CDR3 is given with its conserved first and last residue. Each record gives: D gene, clone size, V gene, J gene, CDR3 DNA, CDR3 protein. D genes are given only for firm matches. Not all rows give a size; the values are once, few, many and, for expanded clones, a class.

TRBD2	.	TRBV3-1/TRBV3-2	TRBJ2-3	TGTGCCAGCGCTCGGACTAGCGGCCTTAGAGGGGCAGATACGCAGTATTTT	CASARTSGLRGADTQYF
.	.	TRBV29-1	TRBJ2-3	TGCAGCGTAACAGGGTACGCCAGCACAGATACGCAGTATTTT	CSVTGYASTDTQYF
.	.	TRBV3-1/TRBV3-2	TRBJ2-6	TGTGCCAGCAGCCTCCTAACTGGGGCCAACGTCCTGACTTTC	CASSLLTGANVLTF
.	few	TRBV9	TRBJ2-7	TGTGCCAGCAGCGTAGGAGGTAAGGGGTCCGCCTACGAGCAGTACTTC	CASSVGGKGSAYEQYF
.	.	TRBV11-3	TRBJ2-5	TGTGCCAGCAGCGCCGGGCCGGAGCGGGAGACCCAGTACTTC	CASSAGPERETQYF
TRBD2	.	TRBV29-1	TRBJ2-1	TGCAGCTCCTCGGGACTAGTTAATGAGCAGTTCTTC	CSSSGLVNEQFF
.	.	TRBV11-2	TRBJ2-6	TGTGCCAGCAGCCGCGGCGGAGGCTCTGGGGCCAACGTCCTGACTTTC	CASSRGGGSGANVLTF
TRBD1	few	TRBV27	TRBJ2-7	TGTGCCAGCAGTTTAGCCCCCCAACGAAGGACAGGGCAGTTCCGCGAGCAGTACTTC	CASSLAPQRRTGQFREQYF
TRBD2	.	TRBV4-2	TRBJ2-7	TGTGCCAGCAGCGCTCATGACCGCCCGCGGGGGGCCTACGAGCAGTACTTC	CASSAHDRPRGAYEQYF
TRBD1	.	TRBV7-2	TRBJ2-3	TGTGCCAGCAGCTTAGGACAGGGATTAGCAGATACGCAGTATTTT	CASSLGQGLADTQYF
.	.	TRBV3-1/TRBV3-2	TRBJ2-1	TGTGCCAGCAGCCAAGGGCCTGTCTCTTACAATGAGCAGTTCTTC	CASSQGPVSYNEQFF
.	once	TRBV5-5	TRBJ2-5	TGTGCCAGCAGAAAACCAGGGAACCAAGAGACCCAGTACTTC	CASRKPGNQETQYF
.	.	TRBV3-1/TRBV3-2	TRBJ2-1	TGTGCCAGCAGCCAGGGAGGTGAGCAGTTCTTC	CASSQGGEQFF
.	.	TRBV10-2	TRBJ2-1	TGCGCCACAGCCAGCTGGTCACTAGATAGTGGTGAGCAGTTCTTC	CATASWSLDSGEQFF
TRBD1	.	TRBV29-1	TRBJ2-5	TGCAGCGCCAACCCAGGGGGAGAGACCCAGTACTTC	CSANPGGETQYF
TRBD1	.	TRBV5-4	TRBJ2-7	TGTGCCAGCACCTCTAAACCGGGACAGTCCACTGTGCAGTACTTC	CASTSKPGQSTVQYF
TRBD1	.	TRBV7-6	TRBJ2-2	TGTGCCAGCAGCACCAACAGGGGGCGGAACACCGGGGAGCTGTTTTTT	CASSTNRGRNTGELFF
.	.	TRBV6-5	TRBJ2-5	TGTGCCAGCAGCGTACAGTACCAAGAGACCCAGTACTTC	CASSVQYQETQYF
.	.	TRBV12-5	TRBJ2-7	TGTGCTAGTGGTTTGGCAGGGTCCTACGAGCAGTACTTC	CASGLAGSYEQYF
.	.	TRBV9	TRBJ2-4	TGTGCCAGCAGCGCGTGGCCCTTAGCCAAAAACATTCAGTACTTC	CASSAWPLAKNIQYF
.	.	TRBV12-5	TRBJ1-1	TGTGCTAGTGGTTTGGTTAATGGGGAGGAAGCTTTCTTT	CASGLVNGEEAFF